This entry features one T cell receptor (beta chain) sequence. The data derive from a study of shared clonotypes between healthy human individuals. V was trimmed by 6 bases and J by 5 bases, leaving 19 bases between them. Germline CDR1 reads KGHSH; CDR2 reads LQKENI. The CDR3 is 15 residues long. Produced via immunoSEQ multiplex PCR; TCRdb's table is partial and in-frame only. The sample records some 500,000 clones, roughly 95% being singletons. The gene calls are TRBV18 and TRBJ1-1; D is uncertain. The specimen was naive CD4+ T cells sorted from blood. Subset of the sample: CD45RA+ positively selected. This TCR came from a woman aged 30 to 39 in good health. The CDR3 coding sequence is TGTGCCAGCTCCCCCATCCCGGGGAGGGAAACTGAAGCTTTCTTT. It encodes CASSPIPGRETEAFF.